What follows describes a single T cell receptor beta chain. Trimming at V came to 6 bases and at J to 2 bases, leaving 8 bases not matched to a gene. The germline gives CDR1 MNHNS, CDR2 SASEGT. CDR3 length: 15 amino acids. The sample comes from a study of early T cells in non-severe SARS-CoV-2 infection. Overall study context: Sequencing was performed on bulk RNA from unsorted whole blood, leaving chains unpaired.

Researchers tagged individual cDNA molecules with unique molecular identifiers. TCRdb processed the 5' RACE reads anew with MiXCR; each CDR3 protein has one entry. Of some 110,000 distinct CDR3 sequences listed, approximately 15% are singletons. The receptor was isolated from an adult who was a healthcare worker with PCR-confirmed SARS-CoV-2 infection or an uninfected control (not recorded which). This chain joins TRBV6-1 and TRBJ2-3; 7 nucleotides align to TRBD1. The sequenced sample was whole blood. CDR3 DNA: TGTGCCAGCAGAGGGGACAGTAGTCACACAGATACGCAGTATTTT. Residues: CASRGDSSHTDTQYF.